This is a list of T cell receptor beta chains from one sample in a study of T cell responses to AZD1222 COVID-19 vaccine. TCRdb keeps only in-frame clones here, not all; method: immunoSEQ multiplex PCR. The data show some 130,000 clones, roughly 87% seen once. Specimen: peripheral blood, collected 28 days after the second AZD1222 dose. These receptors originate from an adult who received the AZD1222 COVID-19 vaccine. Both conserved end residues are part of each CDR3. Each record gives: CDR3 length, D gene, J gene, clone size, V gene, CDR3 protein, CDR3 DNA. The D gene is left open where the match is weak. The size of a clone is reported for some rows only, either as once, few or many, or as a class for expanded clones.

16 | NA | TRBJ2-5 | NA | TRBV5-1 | CASSVLQASSEETQYF | TGCGCCAGCAGCGTGTTGCAGGCTAGTTCAGAAGAGACCCAGTACTTC
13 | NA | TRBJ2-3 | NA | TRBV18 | CASSPSGRDTQYF | TGTGCCAGCTCACCATCAGGGCGTGATACGCAGTATTTT
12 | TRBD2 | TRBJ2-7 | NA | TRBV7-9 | CASSLVAGQQYF | TGTGCCAGCAGCTTAGTAGCGGGACAGCAGTACTTC
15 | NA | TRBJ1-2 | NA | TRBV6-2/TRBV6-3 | CASSSQQGSTYGYTF | TGTGCCAGCAGTTCCCAGCAGGGAAGCACCTATGGCTACACCTTC
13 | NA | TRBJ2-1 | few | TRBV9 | CASSVGLSTEQFF | TGTGCCAGCAGCGTCGGATTGTCTACGGAGCAGTTCTTC
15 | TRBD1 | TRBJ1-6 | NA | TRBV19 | CASSIDATGGSPLHF | TGTGCCAGTAGTATAGATGCGACAGGGGGTTCACCCCTCCACTTT
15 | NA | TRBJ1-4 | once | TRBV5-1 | CASSLASQPNEKLFF | TGCGCCAGCAGCTTGGCTTCGCAGCCTAATGAAAAACTGTTTTTT
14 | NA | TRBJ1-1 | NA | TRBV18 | CASSLTLTNTEAFF | TGTGCCAGCTCACTTACCCTCACGAACACTGAAGCTTTCTTT
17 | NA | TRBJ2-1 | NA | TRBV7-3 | CASSLKGESWTYNEQFF | TGTGCCAGCAGCTTAAAGGGGGAATCCTGGACCTACAATGAGCAGTTCTTC
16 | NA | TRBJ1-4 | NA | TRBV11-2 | CASSLDQSYRNEKLFF | TGTGCCAGCAGCTTAGATCAGAGCTACAGGAATGAAAAACTGTTTTTT
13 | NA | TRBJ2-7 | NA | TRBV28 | CASIEAASNEQYF | TGTGCCAGCATCGAGGCAGCTTCAAACGAGCAGTACTTC
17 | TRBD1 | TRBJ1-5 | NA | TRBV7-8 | CASSSRTGGFGNQPQHF | TGTGCCAGCAGCTCACGGACAGGAGGATTCGGCAATCAGCCCCAGCATTTT
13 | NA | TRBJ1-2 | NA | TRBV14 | CASSPGHNYGYTF | TGTGCCAGCAGCCCCGGACATAACTATGGCTACACCTTC
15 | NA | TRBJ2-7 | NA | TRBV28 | CASSPRRLGSYEQYF | TGTGCCAGCAGTCCTCGCCGGCTAGGCTCCTACGAGCAGTACTTC
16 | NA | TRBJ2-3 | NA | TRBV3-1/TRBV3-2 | CASSQDVKIPSDTQYF | TGTGCCAGCAGCCAAGATGTTAAGATCCCCTCAGATACGCAGTATTTT
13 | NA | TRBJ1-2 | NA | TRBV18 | CASLEGESYGYTF | TGTGCCAGCTTGGAGGGGGAGAGCTATGGCTACACCTTC
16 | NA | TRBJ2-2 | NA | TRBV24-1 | CATSDPFQGNTGELFF | TGTGCCACCAGTGATCCCTTCCAGGGAAACACCGGGGAGCTGTTTTTT
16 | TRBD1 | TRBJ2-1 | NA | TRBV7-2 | CASSLIQGAVYNEQFF | TGTGCCAGCAGCCTTATCCAGGGGGCGGTTTACAATGAGCAGTTCTTC
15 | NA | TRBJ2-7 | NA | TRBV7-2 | CASSPGGTGGLDQYF | TGTGCCAGCAGTCCTGGTGGGACCGGAGGTTTGGACCAGTACTTC
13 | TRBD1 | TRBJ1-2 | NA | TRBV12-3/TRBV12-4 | CASSLDRGYGYTF | TGTGCCAGCAGTCTGGACAGGGGCTATGGCTACACCTTC
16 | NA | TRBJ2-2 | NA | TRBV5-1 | CASRPPGGAIPGELFF | TGCGCCAGCAGACCCCCGGGGGGCGCAATTCCCGGGGAGCTGTTTTTT
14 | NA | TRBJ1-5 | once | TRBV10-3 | CAISELGGRQPQHF | TGTGCCATCAGTGAGTTAGGGGGGAGGCAGCCCCAGCATTTT
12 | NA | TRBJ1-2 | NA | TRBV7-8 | CASSLTWGGYTF | TGTGCCAGCAGCCTAACCTGGGGCGGCTACACCTTC
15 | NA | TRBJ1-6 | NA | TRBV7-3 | CASSLTGVINSPLHF | TGTGCCAGCAGCTTAACAGGGGTTATTAATTCACCCCTCCACTTT
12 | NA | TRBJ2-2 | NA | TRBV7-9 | CASSHAGGELFF | TGTGCCAGCAGCCACGCCGGCGGGGAGCTGTTTTTT
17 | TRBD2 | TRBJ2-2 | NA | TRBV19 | CASSMGRTSGLVGELFF | TGTGCCAGTAGTATGGGCCGGACTAGCGGTTTGGTTGGGGAGCTGTTTTTT
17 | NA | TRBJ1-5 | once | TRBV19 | CASSIVAGFYSNQPQHF | TGTGCCAGTAGTATTGTCGCAGGTTTTTATAGCAATCAGCCCCAGCATTTT
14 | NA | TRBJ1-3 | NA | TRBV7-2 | CASSLDSAGNTIYF | TGTGCCAGCAGCTTAGACAGTGCTGGAAACACCATATATTTT
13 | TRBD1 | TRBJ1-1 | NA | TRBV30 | CAWRKGAGTEAFF | TGTGCCTGGAGGAAGGGGGCAGGGACTGAAGCTTTCTTT
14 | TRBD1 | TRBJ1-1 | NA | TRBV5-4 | CASSKTGSNTEAFF | TGTGCCAGCAGCAAGACAGGGTCAAACACTGAAGCTTTCTTT
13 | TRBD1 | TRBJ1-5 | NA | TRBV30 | CAWSAGGNQPQHF | TGTGCCTGGAGTGCAGGGGGAAATCAGCCCCAGCATTTT
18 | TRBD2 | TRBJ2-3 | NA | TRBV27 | CASTSWGRGSGGTDTQYF | TGTGCCAGCACCTCTTGGGGTCGAGGTAGCGGGGGCACAGATACGCAGTATTTT
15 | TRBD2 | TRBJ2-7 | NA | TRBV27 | CASSLSAGGRGTEHF | TGTGCCAGCAGTTTATCAGCGGGGGGCCGAGGGACGGAGCACTTC
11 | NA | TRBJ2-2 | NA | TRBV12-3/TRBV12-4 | CASSRVGELFF | TGTGCCAGCAGCCGTGTCGGGGAGCTGTTTTTT
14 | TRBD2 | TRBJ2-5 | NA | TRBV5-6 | CASSSRGGLETQYF | TGTGCCAGCAGCTCGCGGGGGGGCCTGGAGACCCAGTACTTC
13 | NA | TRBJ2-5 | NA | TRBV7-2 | CASSLNPRETQYF | TGTGCCAGCAGCTTAAACCCAAGGGAGACCCAGTACTTC
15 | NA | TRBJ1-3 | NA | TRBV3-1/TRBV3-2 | CAIRGDTCSGNTIYF | TGTGCCATCAGGGGCGACACTTGCTCTGGAAACACCATATATTTT
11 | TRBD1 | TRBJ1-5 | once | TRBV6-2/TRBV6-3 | CASSQQGAQHF | TGTGCCAGCAGTCAGCAGGGGGCCCAGCATTTT
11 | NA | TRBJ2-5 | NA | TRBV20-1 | CSASVGETQYF | TGCAGTGCTAGTGTTGGCGAGACCCAGTACTTC
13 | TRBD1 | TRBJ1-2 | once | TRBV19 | CASSRDRSYGYTF | TGTGCCAGTAGTAGGGACAGGAGCTATGGCTACACCTTC
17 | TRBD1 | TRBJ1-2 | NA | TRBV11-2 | CASSSGTGGRHGYGYTF | TGTGCCAGCAGCTCGGGGACAGGGGGGCGCCACGGCTATGGCTACACCTTC
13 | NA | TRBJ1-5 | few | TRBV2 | CASSDEGRQPQHF | TGTGCCAGCAGTGACGAGGGGAGGCAGCCCCAGCATTTT
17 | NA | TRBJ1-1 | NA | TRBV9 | CASSVDGRPRRDTEAFF | TGTGCCAGCAGCGTAGACGGCCGGCCTCGGAGGGACACTGAAGCTTTCTTT
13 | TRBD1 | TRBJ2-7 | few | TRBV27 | CASRGSGGYEQYF | TGTGCCAGCAGAGGATCAGGGGGCTACGAGCAGTACTTC
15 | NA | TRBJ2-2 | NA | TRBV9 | CASSRPGSRTGELFF | TGTGCCAGCAGCCGCCCGGGGAGTAGAACCGGGGAGCTGTTTTTT
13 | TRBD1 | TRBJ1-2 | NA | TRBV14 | CASSLGQNYGYTF | TGTGCCAGCAGCTTGGGACAGAACTATGGCTACACCTTC
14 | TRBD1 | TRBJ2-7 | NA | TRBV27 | CATRDSLSSYEQYF | TGTGCCACCAGGGACAGCCTTTCCTCCTACGAGCAGTACTTC
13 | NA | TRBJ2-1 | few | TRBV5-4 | CASRGRSGNEQFF | TGTGCCAGCAGGGGACGTAGTGGCAATGAGCAGTTCTTC